Below are 10 T cell receptor beta chains sequenced from a single sample in a study of early T cells in non-severe SARS-CoV-2 infection. Each CDR3 protein is one row after TCRdb ran MiXCR on the 5' RACE reads. The sample records some 30,000 distinct CDR3 sequences, about 4.5% being singletons. Sequenced input: whole blood. Receptor source: an adult who was a healthcare worker with PCR-confirmed SARS-CoV-2 infection or an uninfected control (not recorded which).

This clonotype was observed many times. V and J are TRBV14 and TRBJ2-7, with D perhaps TRBD2 (5 bases). CDR1 is SGHDN, CDR2 FVKESK, per germline. V was clipped by 6 bases and J by 2 bases, with 11 bases between them. The CDR3 totals 13 residues. CDR3: CASRISGTYEQYF. DNA for the CDR3: TGTGCCAGCAGGATTTCCGGGACCTACGAGCAGTACTTC.

This clonotype was picked up many times. V usage is TRBV5-1 and J usage is TRBJ2-1; tentatively, D is TRBD1 or TRBD2 (5 bases each). This CDR3 is built from 15 residues. Trimming removed 2 bases at V and 4 bases at J, with 13 bases between. Looked up from germline, CDR1 is SGHRS and CDR2 is YFSETQ. CDR3 sequence reads: CASSLVQGVYNEQFF. The CDR3, as DNA: TGCGCCAGCAGCTTAGTCCAGGGAGTATACAATGAGCAGTTCTTC. Variable domain in full (rest from reference TRBV5-1 and TRBJ2-1): KAGVTQTPRYLIKTRGQQVTLSCSPISGHRSVSWYQQTPGQGLQFLFEYFSETQRNKGNFPGRFSGRQFSNSRSEMNVSTLELGDSALYLCASSLVQGVYNEQFFGPGTRLTVL.

This clonotype was picked up many times. This chain links TRBV7-9 with TRBJ2-1, with D hard to call. The CDR3 runs to 14 residues. V was shortened by 0 bases and J by 7 bases, with 10 bases between the two germline ends. Per germline, CDR1 SEHNR and CDR2 FQNEAQ (reference sequence). In nucleotides, the CDR3 is TGTGCCAGCAGCTTAGCGCTAGGGAAGAATGAGCAGTTCTTC. Encoded protein: CASSLALGKNEQFF.

This clonotype has a count of ten or more. The chain has TRBV27 and TRBJ2-5; 8 positions agree with TRBD1. CDR1 and CDR2 from the germline V gene are MNHEY and SMNVEV (reference sequence). The CDR3 has 12 residues. The ends lost 6 bases at V and 3 bases at J; junction bases unmatched: 0. CDR3 in amino acids: CASRTGEETQYF. CDR3 in DNA: TGTGCCAGCAGGACAGGGGAAGAGACCCAGTACTTC.

This clonotype was picked up many times. This chain joins TRBV7-9 and TRBJ2-3; no clear D gene. This CDR3 has 13 residues. The V gene's germline CDR1 is SEHNR and CDR2 FQNEAQ (reference sequence). V was trimmed by 5 bases and J by 4 bases, leaving 10 bases between them. Here the CDR3 reads CASSPTWSDTQYF. CDR3 DNA sequence: TGTGCCAGCAGCCCGACTTGGTCAGATACGCAGTATTTT.

This clonotype was recorded at least ten times. V is TRBV7-6 and J is TRBJ2-1; tentative D call: TRBD1 (5 bases). Between the trimmed V and J ends, which lost 2 bases and 3 bases, there was a span of 11 bases. The CDR3 spans 15 residues. CDR1 is SGHVS, CDR2 FNYEAQ, per germline. This CDR3 reads CASSLYPRGYNEQFF. For the CDR3, the DNA is TGTGCCAGCAGCTTATATCCTAGGGGCTACAATGAGCAGTTCTTC.

This clonotype has a count of ten or more. The chain couples TRBV15 to TRBJ2-2; D is uncertain. CDR1 LNHNV and CDR2 YYDKDF come from the germline V gene (reference sequence). Trimming took 1 base from V and 4 from J, leaving 7 bases between them. CDR3 size: 14 residues. Written as DNA, the CDR3 is TGTGCCACCAGCAGAGGGGTTAGCACCGGGGAGCTGTTTTTT. As protein: CATSRGVSTGELFF.

This chain joins TRBV29-1 and TRBJ2-1; TRBD1 aligns across 10 bases. The germline V gene encodes CDR1 SQVTM and CDR2 ANQGSEA. J gave up 12 bases and V 3 bases, and 17 bases lay outside the gene matches. The CDR3 contains 16 residues. The CDR3 region has the DNA TGCAGCGTTGACAACCCCGGGACAGGGGTATCTTTTTCGCAGTTCTTC. This gives the protein CSVDNPGTGVSFSQFF.

This clonotype was counted at least ten times. The J gene is TRBJ2-1, the V gene TRBV5-6; 9 bases match TRBD1. Trimming removed 8 bases from V and 1 base from J; junction bases left unmatched: 7. The length of the CDR3 is 15 residues. The germline gives CDR1 SGHDT, CDR2 YYEEEE. CDR3 in DNA: TGTGCCAGTACGTCCGGGACAGGGTCCTACAATGAGCAGTTCTTC. Translating it yields CASTSGTGSYNEQFF.

The rearrangement joins TRBV3-1 to TRBJ2-7; no firm D call. The CDR3 totals 15 residues. CDR1 and CDR2 from the germline V gene are LGHDT and YNNKEL (reference sequence). Trimming stripped 0 bases from V and 6 bases from J, with 15 bases between. CDR3 sequence reads: CASSQDWTRKGEQYF. CDR3 DNA: TGTGCCAGCAGCCAAGACTGGACCCGGAAGGGCGAGCAGTACTTC.